The T cell receptor (beta chain) described here comes from a study of control samples from healthy donors and cancer patients. Sequencing was performed with immunoSEQ multiplex PCR; in TCRdb, only in-frame clones are kept and a portion is missing. The profile shows 70,000 to 75,000 clones, 85% to 95% of them singletons. V lost 1 base and J 8 bases, leaving 6 bases between the germline ends. Germline-derived CDR1 and CDR2 are GTSNPN and SVGIG (reference sequence). The CDR3 extends over 12 amino acids. Source material: blood. The source of this sequence is a woman aged 30 to 39 in good health. The V gene is TRBV30, the J gene TRBJ1-6; D not certain. The DNA for the CDR3 is TGTGCCTGGAGTGGAATCGATTCACCCCTCCACTTT. Protein product: CAWSGIDSPLHF. Based on the CDR3 plus reference TRBV30 and TRBJ1-6, the full variable domain is SQTIHQWPATLVQPVGSPLSLECTVEGTSNPNLYWYRQAAGRGLQLLFYSVGIGQISSEVPQNLSASRPQDRQFILSSKKLLLSDSGFYLCAWSGIDSPLHFGNGTRLTVT.